These 19 T cell receptor beta chains came from one sample sequenced in a study of blood T cell repertoires in COVID-19. Some clones are missing from TCRdb's copy, which holds only in-frame ones; the method was immunoSEQ multiplex PCR. The top ten hold 1.2% of the sample, which has around 250,000 clones, 88% seen once. The specimen sequenced was PBMCs or T cells enriched from blood (not recorded which). These receptor sequences come from a woman in her thirties or forties with acute COVID-19.

The chain links TRBV9 to TRBJ1-6, with D uncertain. Trimming took off 4 bases at V and 7 bases at J, with 6 bases between the two ends. From germline, CDR1 is SGDLS and CDR2 YYNGEE. This CDR3 is built from 12 residues. The CDR3 region is CASSPSNSPLHF. CDR3 nucleotide sequence: TGTGCCAGCAGCCCCTCCAATTCACCCCTCCACTTT.

V gene TRBV10-2 combines with J gene TRBJ1-4; no clear D. Trimming took 6 bases from V and 0 from J, leaving 8 bases between them. Germline CDR1 WSHSY, CDR2 SAAADI. CDR3 size: 14 residues. The CDR3 coding sequence is TGCGCCAGCAGGGCGGTGGCAACTAATGAAAAACTGTTTTTT. It specifies CASRAVATNEKLFF.

V usage is TRBV9 and J usage is TRBJ1-1; D may be TRBD1 (5 bases). The CDR3 runs to 13 residues. V was trimmed by 4 bases and J by 1 base, leaving 8 bases between them. The germline V gene has CDR1 SGDLS and CDR2 YYNGEE. CDR3 loop: CASSRTGNTEAFF. The DNA for the CDR3 is TGTGCCAGCAGCAGAACAGGGAACACTGAAGCTTTCTTT.

The rearrangement uses TRBV30 and TRBJ1-1, with 8 bases matching TRBD1. The CDR3 consists of 13 residues. The V segment lost 8 bases and the J segment 1 base; nucleotides outside the gene matches: 6. The V gene's germline CDR1 is GTSNPN and CDR2 SVGIG (reference sequence). The CDR3: CAGDRGANTEAFF. The DNA of the CDR3 is TGTGCCGGTGACAGGGGAGCGAACACTGAAGCTTTCTTT.

In its sample, this clone was seen once. The chain employs TRBV27 and TRBJ1-1; D might be TRBD1 (6 bases). CDR3 size: 15 residues. Trimming left V 1 base short and J 0 bases short, with 9 bases between. Germline V CDR1 and CDR2: MNHEY, SMNVEV (reference sequence). The CDR3 DNA sequence: TGTGCCAGCAGTTTATTTGGGGGCATGAACACTGAAGCTTTCTTT. Translating gives CASSLFGGMNTEAFF.

The V and J genes are TRBV12-3 or TRBV12-4 and TRBJ2-7; D remains ambiguous. The CDR3 consists of 13 residues. The ends were cut back, 2 bases at V and 0 bases at J, with 5 bases in the middle. CDR3 loop: CASSLWASYEQYV. The CDR3 DNA sequence: TGTGCCAGCAGTTTATGGGCCTCCTACGAGCAGTACGTC.

The chain links TRBV6-5 to TRBJ2-7; 8 bases match TRBD2. This CDR3 is 14 amino acids long. The V and J ends lost 6 bases and 7 bases, in that order; junction bases with no gene match: 11. Germline loops: CDR1 MNHEY, CDR2 SVGAGI. For the CDR3, the DNA is TGTGCCAGCAGAGCCGGGGGGGCGCTGCGTGAGCAGTACTTC. It translates to CASRAGGALREQYF.

The chain has TRBV2 and TRBJ1-1; the D gene is possibly TRBD1 (6 bases). Germline assignment: CDR1 SNHLY and CDR2 FYNNEI. This CDR3 region has 15 residues. V was cut by 6 bases and J by 4 bases, with 18 bases left in between. CDR3 bases: TGTGCCAGCAGAGTACTACAGGGACCCGGCACTGAAGCTTTCTTT. As protein: CASRVLQGPGTEAFF.

The chain links TRBV19 to TRBJ1-1; the D is unclear. Looked up from germline, CDR1 is LNHDA and CDR2 is SQIVND (reference sequence). This CDR3 has 12 amino acids. Trimming left V 3 bases short and J 4 bases short, with 6 bases between. The CDR3 spells CASSISPTEAFF. CDR3 sequence (DNA): TGTGCCAGTAGTATCTCCCCCACTGAAGCTTTCTTT.

The V and J genes are TRBV19 and TRBJ2-2; D unresolved. The CDR3 consists of 14 residues. Trimming pared 5 bases from V and 6 bases from J, leaving 13 bases between. Germline lookup yields CDR1 LNHDA and CDR2 SQIVND (reference sequence). CDR3 amino acids: CASSYRSPPGELFF. Written as DNA, the CDR3 is TGTGCCAGTAGTTATCGTAGCCCCCCCGGGGAGCTGTTTTTT.

The chain joins TRBV7-3 to TRBJ2-7, with 12 nucleotides matching TRBD2. CDR1 is SGHTA, CDR2 FQGTGA, per germline. After removal of 3 bases from V and 2 bases from J, the junction contained 5 bases not matched to a gene. The CDR3 consists of 16 residues. The CDR3 DNA sequence: TGTGCCAGCAGCTTGACTAGCGGGAGCCCAACCTACGAGCAGTACTTC. It encodes CASSLTSGSPTYEQYF.

The rearrangement links TRBV30 to TRBJ1-5; D is ambiguous. Germline V gene lookup returns CDR1 GTSNPN and CDR2 SVGIG (reference sequence). The CDR3 runs 14 residues. Between the trimmed V and J ends, which lost 5 bases and 2 bases, there was a span of 13 bases. CDR3 nucleotides: TGTGCCTGGCGTCCTCGTTCCCGCAATCAGCCCCAGCATTTT. As protein: CAWRPRSRNQPQHF.

The chain carries TRBV5-8 and TRBJ1-1; TRBD1 matches 9 bases. The V and J ends lost 4 bases and 1 base, in that order; junction bases with no gene match: 8. Germline CDR1 and CDR2: SGHTS and YDEGEE. The CDR3 has 16 residues. Written as DNA, the CDR3 is TGTGCCAGCAGCACCAAACCGGGACAGGGGAACACTGAAGCTTTCTTT. Its protein is CASSTKPGQGNTEAFF.

This clone showed up just a few times. V is TRBV27 and J is TRBJ2-2; D might be TRBD2 (5 bases). Trimming took off 6 bases at V and 1 base at J, with 12 bases between the two ends. This CDR3 is built from 15 residues. Germline-derived CDR1 and CDR2 are MNHEY and SMNVEV (reference sequence). CDR3 coding DNA: TGTGCCAGCAGAGGACTTGCGAGGAACACCGGGGAGCTGTTTTTT. Protein sequence: CASRGLARNTGELFF.

J is TRBJ2-1 and V is TRBV4-1, with 10 bases aligning to TRBD2. Germline V gives CDR1 MGHRA, CDR2 YSYEKL. Trimming removed 0 bases from V and 7 bases from J; junction bases left unmatched: 6. This CDR3 region has 16 residues. CDR3: CASSQEVLAGANEQFF. The CDR3 nucleotides read TGCGCCAGCAGCCAAGAGGTGCTAGCGGGAGCAAATGAGCAGTTCTTC.

The V and J genes are TRBV12-5 and TRBJ1-1; TRBD1 aligns across 7 bases. After removal of 3 bases from V and 5 bases from J, the junction contained 3 bases not matched to a gene. Germline V lookup: CDR1 LGHNT, CDR2 FRNRAP. This CDR3 region has 13 residues. The CDR3 DNA follows: TGTGCTAGTGGTTTTGCAGGGGGTACTGAAGCTTTCTTT. Protein sequence: CASGFAGGTEAFF.

The chain has TRBV29-1 and TRBJ1-3; possibly TRBD1 for D (5 bases). The CDR3 is 13 residues long. The germline V and J ends were trimmed by 2 bases and 8 bases, with 13 bases remaining between them. The germline V gene has CDR1 SQVTM and CDR2 ANQGSEA. The CDR3 nucleotides are TGCAGCGTTGAACTCGGGGGTAGAGACACCATATATTTT. This codes for CSVELGGRDTIYF.

CDR3 coding DNA: TGCAGCGCCCGGGGGGGTCGAAGCACTGAAGCTTTCTTT. Its translation is CSARGGRSTEAFF. The genes are TRBV29-1 and TRBJ1-1; perhaps TRBD1 as D (5 bases). Trimming took 7 bases from V and 4 from J, leaving 16 bases between them. This CDR3 contains 13 residues. The germline V gene has CDR1 SQVTM and CDR2 ANQGSEA.

The genes are TRBV9 and TRBJ2-5, with 9 nucleotides matching TRBD1. Germline CDR1 reads SGDLS; CDR2 reads YYNGEE. CDR3 length: 14 amino acids. Losses at the gene ends were 4 bases for V and 4 bases for J; bases not matched to a gene: 5. The CDR3 protein is CASSRDRAAETQYF. The CDR3 nucleotides are TGTGCCAGCAGCCGGGACAGGGCAGCAGAGACCCAGTACTTC.